This TCR beta chain was found in a study of blood T cell repertoires in COVID-19. Study at large: Acute and convalescent COVID-19 specimens originated in the United States, Italy and Spain. PBMCs, B-cell-depleted T cells, or T cells provided the cDNA or gDNA that made up the material.

Germline lookup yields CDR1 MGHRA and CDR2 YSYEKL. The V end was cut by 3 bases, the J end by 1 base, with 10 bases between. The length of the CDR3 is 14 residues. Produced via immunoSEQ multiplex PCR; TCRdb's table is partial and in-frame only. The sample has about 410,000 clones; 75% to 90% are singletons. Sequencing was done on a sample of peripheral blood. This receptor was obtained from a woman aged 25 to 39 with active or convalescent COVID-19. The J gene is TRBJ2-7, the V gene TRBV4-1; the D gene is possibly TRBD1 (6 bases). As DNA, the CDR3 is TGCGCCAGCAGCCACATTGACAGGTCCTACGAGCAGTACTTC. It encodes CASSHIDRSYEQYF.